The 28 T cell receptor beta chains given below trace back to one sample, sequenced in a study of cytomegalovirus exposure and HLA in healthy donors. The PCR used 60 Vbeta and 13 Jbeta primers. The table came from immunoSEQ multiplex PCR; TCRdb's copy has only in-frame clones and leaves some out. The table shows about 200,000 clones, with approximately 85% occurring only once. The material sequenced was PBMCs. These receptors came from a woman aged 40 to 50 in good health and CMV-seronegative.

The J gene is TRBJ2-5, the V gene TRBV5-4; 9 positions match TRBD1. The J call may be incorrect, as the DNA end agrees better with TRBJ2-7. The V gene's germline CDR1 is SGHNT and CDR2 YYREEE (reference sequence). The CDR3 loop spans 14 amino acids. CDR3 in amino acids: CASSFGQGYNEQYF. Written as DNA, the CDR3 is TGTGCCAGCAGCTTTGGACAGGGGTATAACGAGCAGTACTTC.

The chain couples TRBV15 to TRBJ2-6, with unresolved D. The length of the CDR3 is 14 residues. Germline V gene data show CDR1 as LNHNV and CDR2 as YYDKDF (reference sequence). V dropped 2 bases and J dropped 0 bases, with 2 bases sitting between them. The CDR3 sequence is CATSRRSGANVLTF. CDR3 in DNA: TGTGCCACCAGCAGACGCTCTGGGGCCAACGTCCTGACTTTC.

The chain employs TRBV7-9 and TRBJ1-2; maybe TRBD1 (6 bases). V shed 7 bases and J shed 8 bases, with 23 bases lying between them. The CDR3 is made up of 15 amino acids. Germline CDR1 SEHNR, CDR2 FQNEAQ (reference sequence). The CDR3 reads CASTLLQGSQGGYTF. The CDR3 coding sequence is TGTGCCAGCACCCTCCTACAGGGAAGTCAGGGGGGCTACACCTTC.

The CDR3 spells CASSSGTSGRAGYTGELFF. Here the CDR3 DNA reads TGTGCCAGCAGCTCTGGGACTAGCGGGAGGGCCGGTTACACCGGGGAGCTGTTTTTT. The chain links TRBV5-4 to TRBJ2-2; TRBD2 agrees at 16 bases. Germline lookup yields CDR1 SGHNT and CDR2 YYREEE (reference sequence). The CDR3 is 19 residues long. V was clipped by 3 bases and J by 3 bases; unmatched bases: 8.

The chain has TRBV7-3 and TRBJ1-4, with D maybe TRBD1 (5 bases). V was trimmed by 2 bases and J by 7 bases, leaving 14 bases between them. There are 15 residues in the CDR3. Germline CDR1 and CDR2: SGHTA and FQGTGA. Here the CDR3 reads CASSLRGGTGEKLFF. The DNA for the CDR3 is TGTGCCAGCAGCTTACGCGGGGGGACGGGTGAAAAACTGTTTTTT.

The rearrangement uses TRBV18 and TRBJ2-7; possibly TRBD2 for D (5 bases). The germline V gene encodes CDR1 KGHSH and CDR2 LQKENI. This CDR3 is 16 amino acids long. The germline V and J ends were trimmed by 2 bases and 3 bases, with 17 bases remaining between them. Here the CDR3 reads CASSPSNPPRGYEQYF. The CDR3 region has the DNA TGTGCCAGCTCACCATCTAACCCACCCCGGGGCTACGAGCAGTACTTC. Full variable domain (remainder filled in from reference TRBV18 and TRBJ2-7): NAGVMQNPRHLVRRRGQEARLRCSPMKGHSHVYWYRQLPEEGLKFMVYLQKENIIDESGMPKERFSAEFPKEGPSILRIQQVVRGDSAAYFCASSPSNPPRGYEQYFGPGTRLTVT.

This rearrangement joins TRBV5-1 to TRBJ2-3; possibly TRBD2 for D (5 bases). Per germline, CDR1 SGHRS and CDR2 YFSETQ. V was pared by 5 bases and J by 0 bases, with 10 bases between. This CDR3 region has 14 residues. CDR3 bases: TGCGCCAGCAGGAGCGGCCCTAGCACAGATACGCAGTATTTT. Translated: CASRSGPSTDTQYF.

This CDR3 is CASSPWLAASGKDNEQFF. CDR3 bases: TGTGCCAGCTCACCCTGGTTGGCGGCTAGCGGGAAGGACAATGAGCAGTTCTTC. The chain carries TRBV18 and TRBJ2-1, with 9 bases fitting TRBD2. J lost 5 bases, V lost 3 bases, and 14 bases had no gene match. The CDR3 covers 18 residues. Germline lookup yields CDR1 KGHSH and CDR2 LQKENI.

Concerning this clone itself: At one end the junction does not follow the germline gene, possibly because of a read error. The rearrangement uses TRBV6-1 and TRBJ2-4, with 8 bases aligning to TRBD1. Per germline, CDR1 MNHNS and CDR2 SASEGT. The CDR3 runs 17 residues. The CDR3 region has the DNA TGTGCCAGCAGTCAAGCTTTGGACAGGGTAGCCAAAAACATTCAGTACTTC. Translated, it gives CASSQALDRVAKNIQYF.

This rearrangement joins TRBV6-5 to TRBJ2-7; 8 bases are shared with TRBD1. With V trimmed by 2 bases and J by 3 bases, 6 bases remained unmatched. Per germline, CDR1 MNHEY and CDR2 SVGAGI. The CDR3 extends over 15 amino acids. CDR3 nucleotide sequence: TGTGCCAGCAGTTACCGAATAACAGGGGGCTACGAGCAGTACTTC. This encodes CASSYRITGGYEQYF.

V usage is TRBV5-4 and J usage is TRBJ2-7, with 7 nucleotides matching TRBD2. The V and J ends lost 4 bases and 6 bases, in that order; junction bases with no gene match: 7. Germline V gene data show CDR1 as SGHNT and CDR2 as YYREEE (reference sequence). The CDR3 is 13 amino acids. CDR3 amino acids: CASSQKTSREQYF. The CDR3, as DNA: TGTGCCAGCAGCCAGAAGACTAGCCGCGAGCAGTACTTC.

The DNA for the CDR3 is TGTGCCAGCAGCCCACCTAGCGGGAAGGCCGATACGCAGTATTTT. Its protein product is CASSPPSGKADTQYF. The V gene is TRBV7-8, the J gene TRBJ2-3; 9 bases agree with TRBD2. The V and J ends lost 5 bases and 6 bases, in that order; junction bases with no gene match: 9. The CDR3 has 15 amino acids. Looked up from germline, CDR1 is SGHVS and CDR2 is FQNEAQ.

The chain recombines TRBV6-5 with TRBJ1-6; D gene ambiguous. Between the trimmed V and J ends, which lost 1 base and 7 bases, there was a span of 11 bases. Germline-derived CDR1 and CDR2 are MNHEY and SVGAGI. The CDR3 loop spans 15 amino acids. Here the CDR3 DNA reads TGTGCCAGCAGTTACTACTCCCAGGCCAATTCACCCCTCCACTTT. The encoded protein is CASSYYSQANSPLHF.

This rearrangement joins TRBV6-1 to TRBJ2-1; D possibly corresponds to TRBD2 (5 bases). Germline-derived CDR1 and CDR2 are MNHNS and SASEGT. V lost 1 base to trimming and J lost 1 base, with 5 bases between them. This CDR3 region has 14 residues. CDR3 bases: TGTGCCAGCAGTGAAGGGGAGTCCTACAATGAGCAGTTCTTC. Protein: CASSEGESYNEQFF.

The V and J genes are TRBV30 and TRBJ1-4; maybe TRBD1 (6 bases). This CDR3 has 14 amino acids. Germline-derived CDR1 and CDR2 are GTSNPN and SVGIG (reference sequence). Trimming cost V 1 base and J 7 bases, with 13 bases left between them. The CDR3 coding sequence is TGTGCCTGGAGTGGCGGGGGCACGGGTGAAAAACTGTTTTTT. It is translated as CAWSGGGTGEKLFF. Full variable domain (rest looked up from reference TRBV30 and TRBJ1-4): SQTIHQWPATLVQPVGSPLSLECTVEGTSNPNLYWYRQAAGRGLQLLFYSVGIGQISSEVPQNLSASRPQDRQFILSSKKLLLSDSGFYLCAWSGGGTGEKLFFGSGTQLSVL.

The genes are TRBV4-2 and TRBJ2-7; D not certain. Germline V CDR1 and CDR2: LGHNA, YNFKEQ. V lost 5 bases and J 1 base, leaving 12 bases between the germline ends. The CDR3 extends over 14 amino acids. The CDR3 region is CASSSLGESYEQYF. The CDR3 bases are TGTGCCAGCAGCTCCCTAGGAGAGTCCTACGAGCAGTACTTC.

The chain couples TRBV7-9 to TRBJ1-2, with 7 bases aligning to TRBD1. The CDR3 totals 16 residues. Germline CDR1 and CDR2: SEHNR and FQNEAQ (reference sequence). The ends lost 4 bases at V and 8 bases at J; junction bases unmatched: 16. CDR3 in amino acids: CASSSTNRGLTEGYTF. CDR3 bases: TGTGCCAGCAGCTCCACGAACAGGGGTCTTACCGAAGGCTACACCTTC.

This rearrangement joins TRBV29-1 to TRBJ2-1; D remains ambiguous. The germline V gene encodes CDR1 SQVTM and CDR2 ANQGSEA. CDR3 length: 13 amino acids. V dropped 3 bases and J dropped 6 bases, with 12 bases sitting between them. As DNA, the CDR3 is TGCAGCGTTGAGATGTGGCAAATCAATGAGCAGTTCTTC. This translates into CSVEMWQINEQFF.

The DNA of the CDR3 is TGTGCCAGCTTTTACAGGGGGCAAGGAGATACGCAGTATTTT. It translates to CASFYRGQGDTQYF. The rearrangement joins TRBV6-5 to TRBJ2-3; 9 positions match TRBD1. The CDR3 consists of 14 residues. The trim removed 8 bases at V and 5 bases at J, leaving 8 bases unmatched. The germline V gene encodes CDR1 MNHEY and CDR2 SVGAGI.

V usage is TRBV27 and J usage is TRBJ2-3; 12 nucleotides agree with TRBD2. There are 16 residues in the CDR3. The V segment lost 2 bases and the J segment 4 bases; nucleotides outside the gene matches: 4. Germline CDR1 MNHEY, CDR2 SMNVEV (reference sequence). In DNA form, the CDR3 reads TGTGCCAGCAGTTTACTCCTAGCGGGAGGGCCAGATACGCAGTATTTT. Translated, it gives CASSLLLAGGPDTQYF.

The rearrangement uses TRBV29-1 and TRBJ1-2; possibly TRBD1 for D (6 bases). With 7 bases removed from V and 8 bases from J, the gap between germline ends came to 20 bases. This CDR3 is built from 13 residues. CDR1 and CDR2 (germline): SQVTM, ANQGSEA. In DNA, the CDR3 is TGCAGCGCGTCACAGGGACAATTCGGAGGCTACACCTTC. This encodes CSASQGQFGGYTF. The whole variable domain, filled in from reference TRBV29-1 and TRBJ1-2, reads SAVISQKPSRDICQRGTSLTIQCQVDSQVTMMFWYRQQPGQSLTLIATANQGSEATYESGFVIDKFPISRPNLTFSTLTVSNMSPEDSSIYLCSASQGQFGGYTFGSGTRLTVV.

The CDR3 DNA follows: TGTGCCAGCAGCCACGGAGCAGGGGCCTACGAGCAGTACTTC. Its protein product is CASSHGAGAYEQYF. This chain joins TRBV7-9 and TRBJ2-7; D is perhaps TRBD1 (6 bases). CDR1 is SEHNR and CDR2 is FQNEAQ in the germline V gene (reference sequence). The CDR3 covers 14 residues. Trimming removed 5 bases at V and 2 bases at J, with 13 bases between.

The CDR3 region is CASSTFSNTGELFF. The CDR3 region has the DNA TGTGCCAGCAGTACTTTTTCAAATACCGGGGAGCTGTTTTTT. V and J are TRBV2 and TRBJ2-2; no clear D. Trimming pared 5 bases from V and 5 bases from J, leaving 12 bases between. Germline CDR1 reads SNHLY; CDR2 reads FYNNEI. The CDR3 consists of 14 residues.

This chain joins TRBV6-5 and TRBJ1-3; 7 nucleotides agree with TRBD1. The ends lost 4 bases at V and 5 bases at J; junction bases unmatched: 5. The germline V gene has CDR1 MNHEY and CDR2 SVGAGI. This CDR3 has 14 residues. CDR3: CASSSEGQRNTIYF. The CDR3 DNA reads TGTGCCAGCAGTTCCGAGGGACAGCGAAACACCATATATTTT.

The chain employs TRBV27 and TRBJ2-1, with 14 nucleotides matching TRBD2. V shed 5 bases and J 4 bases; nucleotides not matched to a gene: 13. Germline V lookup: CDR1 MNHEY, CDR2 SMNVEV (reference sequence). This CDR3 contains 19 residues. The CDR3 protein is CASSLGLAGGPGSYNEQFF. DNA of the CDR3: TGTGCCAGCAGTCTTGGACTAGCGGGAGGCCCAGGTAGTTACAATGAGCAGTTCTTC.

J is TRBJ2-1 and V is TRBV29-1; 11 nucleotides agree with TRBD2. The junction had 7 bases not matched to a gene; V was cut back by 6 bases and J by 0 bases. CDR3 length: 16 amino acids. Germline CDR1 reads SQVTM; CDR2 reads ANQGSEA. The CDR3 region is CSVGRLAGSSYNEQFF. For the CDR3, the DNA is TGCAGCGTGGGGAGACTAGCGGGGAGCTCCTACAATGAGCAGTTCTTC.

V gene TRBV27 combines with J gene TRBJ2-3; 8 bases match TRBD2. With V trimmed by 3 bases and J by 6 bases, 17 bases remained unmatched. The CDR3 consists of 18 residues. CDR1 is MNHEY and CDR2 is SMNVEV in the germline V gene (reference sequence). The CDR3 here is CASSFHNSGARDYDTQYF. In DNA form, the CDR3 reads TGTGCCAGCAGTTTTCATAATAGCGGGGCACGCGATTACGATACGCAGTATTTT.

This clone came up once. This chain joins TRBV19 and TRBJ1-2; 8 bases are shared with TRBD1. V lost 2 bases to trimming and J lost 4 bases; unmatched junction nucleotides: 9. The CDR3 is 16 residues long. CDR1 and CDR2 (germline): LNHDA, SQIVND (reference sequence). CDR3 sequence reads: CASSIHPQGESYGYTF. For the CDR3, the DNA is TGTGCCAGTAGTATACATCCACAGGGGGAAAGCTATGGCTACACCTTC. The entire variable domain, with the rest obtained from reference TRBV19 and TRBJ1-2, is as follows: DGGITQSPKYLFRKEGQNVTLSCEQNLNHDAMYWYRQDPGQGLRLIYYSQIVNDFQKGDIAEGYSVSREKKESFPLTVTSAQKNPTAFYLCASSIHPQGESYGYTFGSGTRLTVV.